This T cell receptor (beta chain) originates from a study of T cell responses to AZD1222 COVID-19 vaccine. The study's findings and limits: Mostly white British, mostly female donors; authors suggested clonal diversity may be underestimated. Scientists sampled the repertoires only once the peak T cell response had passed. At study baseline, merely about 6 AZD1222 recipients were seropositive. Researchers report vaccine-associated CD4 TCRs spanning spike, with dominance at 160-218 and 743-854.

Clones were sequenced by immunoSEQ multiplex PCR, and TCRdb holds only the in-frame ones, with some missing. The repertoire holds approximately 120,000 clones, with over 75% as singletons. On this clone: Its antigen is not identified.

V shed 0 bases and J shed 8 bases, with 17 bases lying between them. The CDR3 spans 16 residues. The germline gives CDR1 SGHNT, CDR2 YENEEA. The TCR originated in an adult in good health. The sample in question was peripheral blood, obtained on day 0 of MenACWY control vaccination. This chain joins TRBV11-3 and TRBJ2-1, with D hard to call. As DNA, the CDR3 is TGTGCCAGCAGCTTAGAGGGTAGGCAGAACGTAGATGAGCAGTTCTTC. Its translation: CASSLEGRQNVDEQFF.